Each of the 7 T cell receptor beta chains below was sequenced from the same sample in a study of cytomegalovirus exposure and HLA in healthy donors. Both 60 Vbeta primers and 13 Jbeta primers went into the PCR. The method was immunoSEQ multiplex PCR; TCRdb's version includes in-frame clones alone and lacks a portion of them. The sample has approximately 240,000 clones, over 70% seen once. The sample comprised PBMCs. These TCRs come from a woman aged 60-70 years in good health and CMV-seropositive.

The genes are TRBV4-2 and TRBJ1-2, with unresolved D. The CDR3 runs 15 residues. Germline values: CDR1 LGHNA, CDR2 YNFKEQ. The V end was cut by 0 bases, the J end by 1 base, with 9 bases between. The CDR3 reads CASSQDSGGNYGYTF. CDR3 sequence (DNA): TGTGCCAGCAGCCAAGATTCAGGAGGTAACTATGGCTACACCTTC.

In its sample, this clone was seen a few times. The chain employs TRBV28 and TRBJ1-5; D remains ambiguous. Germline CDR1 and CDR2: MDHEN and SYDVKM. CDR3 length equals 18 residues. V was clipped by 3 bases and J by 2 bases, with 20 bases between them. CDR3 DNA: TGTGCCAGCAGTTTGCGGGTTGGCGCCAGTTGGGGCAATCAGCCCCAGCATTTT. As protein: CASSLRVGASWGNQPQHF.

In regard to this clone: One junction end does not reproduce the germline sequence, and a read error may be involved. The CDR3 DNA sequence: TGCGCCAGCACCTTGAGTGCAGGCAGGGGGAACACTGAAGCTTTCTTT. This translates into CASTLSAGRGNTEAFF. The gene calls are TRBV5-1 and TRBJ1-1; perhaps TRBD1 as D (6 bases). Germline CDR1 is SGHRS and CDR2 is YFSETQ. CDR3 length equals 16 residues.

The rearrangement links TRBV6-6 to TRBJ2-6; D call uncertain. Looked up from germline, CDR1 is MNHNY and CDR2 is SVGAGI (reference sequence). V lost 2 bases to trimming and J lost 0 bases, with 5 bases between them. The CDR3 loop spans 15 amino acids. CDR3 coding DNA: TGTGCCAGCAGTTACGTCGGCTCTGGGGCCAACGTCCTGACTTTC. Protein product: CASSYVGSGANVLTF.

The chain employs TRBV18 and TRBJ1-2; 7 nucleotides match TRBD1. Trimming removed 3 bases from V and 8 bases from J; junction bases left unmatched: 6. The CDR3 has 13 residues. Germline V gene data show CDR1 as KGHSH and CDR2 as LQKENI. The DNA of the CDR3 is TGTGCCAGCTCACCCTGGACAGGTTACGGCTACACCTTC. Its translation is CASSPWTGYGYTF.

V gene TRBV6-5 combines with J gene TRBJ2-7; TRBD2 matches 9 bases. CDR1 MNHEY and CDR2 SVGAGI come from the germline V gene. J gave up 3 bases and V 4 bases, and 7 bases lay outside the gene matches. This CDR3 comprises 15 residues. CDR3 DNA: TGTGCCAGCAGTTTCAGTAGCGGGGGAAGCTACGAGCAGTACTTC. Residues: CASSFSSGGSYEQYF.

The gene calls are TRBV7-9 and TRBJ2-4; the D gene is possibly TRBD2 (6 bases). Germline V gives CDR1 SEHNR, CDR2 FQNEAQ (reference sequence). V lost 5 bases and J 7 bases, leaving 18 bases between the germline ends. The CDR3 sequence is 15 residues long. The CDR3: CASSGGVAGRNIQYF. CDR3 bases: TGTGCCAGCAGCGGCGGGGTTGCGGGAAGGAACATTCAGTACTTC.